These 21 T cell receptor beta chains originate from one sample sequenced in a study of CD8+CD57+ T cells in acquired aplastic anemia. CDR3 and TCR beta VDJ profiling relied on genomic DNA as the template. From the reads, TCRdb called clonotypes with MiXCR, one entry per CDR3 protein. There are 200,000 to 250,000 distinct CDR3 sequences in the sample; 65% occur only once, and about 60% lies in the top ten. Only patients with CD8+CD57+ cell expansion on flow cytometry were chosen for sequencing. Sequences were obtained from sorted CD4+, CD8+, or CD8+CD57+ T cells (not recorded which) from PBMCs. The receptors were gathered from a human donor with aplastic anemia.

The V call is TRBV19, the J call TRBJ2-3; D unclear. Looked up from germline, CDR1 is LNHDA and CDR2 is SQIVND (reference sequence). The V gene lost 4 bases and the J gene lost 4 bases, with 15 bases spanning the gap. This CDR3 comprises 15 residues. CDR3 sequence (DNA): TGTGCCAGTAGTACCCTCCTTACTATCCCAGATACGCAGTATTTT. Translated, it gives CASSTLLTIPDTQYF.

V is TRBV7-3 and J is TRBJ2-7; TRBD2 matches 9 bases. Trimming took 5 bases from V and 2 from J; bases not matched to a gene: 7. The CDR3 contains 15 residues. Germline V gene lookup returns CDR1 SGHTA and CDR2 FQGTGA. The CDR3 protein is CASSLKAGGAYEQYF. The CDR3 coding sequence is TGTGCCAGCAGCCTAAAAGCGGGAGGTGCCTACGAGCAGTACTTC.

This clonotype was detected a few times. The gene calls are TRBV15 and TRBJ1-1; weak D call: TRBD1 (6 bases). This CDR3 is 14 amino acids long. Between the trimmed V and J ends, which lost 3 bases and 6 bases, there was a span of 14 bases. CDR1 is LNHNV and CDR2 is YYDKDF in the germline V gene (reference sequence). CDR3 loop: CATSSLQGEAEAFF. The CDR3 DNA reads TGTGCCACCAGCAGTTTACAGGGAGAGGCTGAAGCTTTCTTT. Full variable domain (rest looked up from reference TRBV15 and TRBJ1-1): DAMVIQNPRYQVTQFGKPVTLSCSQTLNHNVMYWYQQKSSQAPKLLFHYYDKDFNNEADTPDNFQSRRPNTSFCFLDIRSPGLGDTAMYLCATSSLQGEAEAFFGQGTRLTVV.

This sequence joins TRBV15 and TRBJ2-5; D uncertain. Germline V gene lookup returns CDR1 LNHNV and CDR2 YYDKDF (reference sequence). This CDR3 region has 16 residues. Between the trimmed V and J ends, which lost 5 bases and 0 bases, there was a span of 16 bases. The CDR3 spells CATSQRRSAYQETQYF. Here the CDR3 DNA reads TGTGCCACCAGCCAGAGAAGGAGCGCTTACCAAGAGACCCAGTACTTC.

This clonotype was seen a handful of times. This chain links TRBV15 with TRBJ1-2, with D unclear. The germline V gene encodes CDR1 LNHNV and CDR2 YYDKDF (reference sequence). The V end was cut by 3 bases, the J end by 4 bases, with 3 bases between. CDR3 length: 11 amino acids. The CDR3 nucleotides are TGTGCCACCAGCAGTTCCTATGGCTACACCTTC. Translation gives CATSSSYGYTF.

This clonotype has at least ten counts. The chain is built from TRBV7-9 and TRBJ1-4; D uncertain. The length of the CDR3 is 15 residues. CDR1 is SEHNR and CDR2 is FQNEAQ in the germline V gene (reference sequence). Trimming removed 5 bases at V and 0 bases at J, with 10 bases between. CDR3 DNA: TGTGCCAGCAGCCGGACGGTTACAACTAATGAAAAACTGTTTTTT. Protein: CASSRTVTTNEKLFF.

There are many counts of this clonotype. The J gene is TRBJ2-1, the V gene TRBV24-1; 16 nucleotides match TRBD2. The CDR3 has 24 amino acids. The germline V gene has CDR1 KGHDR and CDR2 SFDVKD. Unmatched junction bases numbered 19, after V lost 3 bases and J lost 0 bases. The CDR3 sequence is CATSDGRRAGTSGGALSSYNEQFF. The CDR3 DNA follows: TGTGCCACCAGTGATGGTAGGAGGGCCGGGACTAGCGGGGGGGCCCTGAGCTCCTACAATGAGCAGTTCTTC.

The sample holds one count of this clonotype. The J gene is TRBJ2-2, the V gene TRBV7-6, with 13 bases fitting TRBD2. Unmatched junction bases numbered 6, after V lost 1 base and J lost 4 bases. Germline V lookup: CDR1 SGHVS, CDR2 FNYEAQ. This CDR3 comprises 18 residues. CDR3 region: CASSLELAGGTSTGELFF. The CDR3 coding sequence is TGTGCCAGCAGCTTAGAACTAGCGGGGGGGACCAGCACCGGGGAGCTGTTTTTT.

The chain has TRBV19 and TRBJ2-5, with D possibly matching TRBD2 (5 bases). Germline values: CDR1 LNHDA, CDR2 SQIVND (reference sequence). The CDR3 runs 15 residues. V was cut by 1 base and J by 4 bases, with 13 bases left in between. The CDR3 sequence: CASSIVGERGETQYF. CDR3 nucleotide sequence: TGTGCCAGTAGTATAGTTGGGGAACGGGGAGAGACCCAGTACTTC.

The chain couples TRBV7-6 to TRBJ2-7; 7 bases are a match to TRBD1. Losses at the gene ends were 5 bases for V and 1 base for J; bases not matched to a gene: 8. The CDR3 length is 15 residues. Per germline, CDR1 SGHVS and CDR2 FNYEAQ. The CDR3 nucleotides are TGTGCCAGCAGCCCCATCGGACAGGAGTCCTACGAGCAGTACTTC. Amino acids: CASSPIGQESYEQYF.

The chain joins TRBV7-9 to TRBJ2-5; D is ambiguous. Trimming removed 1 base at V and 5 bases at J, with 8 bases between. The V gene's germline CDR1 is SEHNR and CDR2 FQNEAQ (reference sequence). This CDR3 region has 13 residues. The CDR3 sequence is CASSLDAFETQYF. In DNA, the CDR3 is TGTGCCAGCAGCTTAGATGCTTTTGAGACCCAGTACTTC.

The chain combines TRBV7-2 with TRBJ2-7; TRBD2 might be the D (6 bases). V was pared by 5 bases and J by 2 bases, with 13 bases between. Per the germline V gene, CDR1 is SGHTA and CDR2 is FQGNSA. The CDR3 has 14 amino acids. The CDR3 is CASSQSGPPYEQYF. For the CDR3, the DNA is TGTGCCAGCAGCCAAAGCGGGCCACCCTACGAGCAGTACTTC. Filled out from reference TRBV7-2 and TRBJ2-7, the complete variable domain reads GAGVSQSPSNKVTEKGKDVELRCDPISGHTALYWYRQSLGQGLEFLIYFQGNSAPDKSGLPSDRFSAERTGGSVSTLTIQRTQQEDSAVYLCASSQSGPPYEQYFGPGTRLTVT.

This clonotype was seen ten or more times. The rearrangement joins TRBV7-2 to TRBJ1-2; D not certain. Germline CDR1 is SGHTA and CDR2 is FQGNSA. V was cut by 5 bases and J by 4 bases, with 11 bases left in between. There are 13 residues in the CDR3. CDR3 protein: CASSPSPSYGYTF. The CDR3 nucleotides read TGTGCCAGCAGCCCGTCCCCTAGCTATGGCTACACCTTC.

The rearrangement links TRBV24-1 to TRBJ1-5; D not resolved. V dropped 3 bases and J dropped 5 bases, with 10 bases sitting between them. Germline CDR1 reads KGHDR; CDR2 reads SFDVKD. CDR3 size: 14 residues. In DNA, the CDR3 is TGTGCCACCAGTGATATGACGGCGGATCAGCCCCAGCATTTT. The encoded protein is CATSDMTADQPQHF.

The chain combines TRBV29-1 with TRBJ2-7; D might be TRBD1 (6 bases). V dropped 8 bases and J dropped 1 base, with 18 bases sitting between them. The CDR3 runs to 14 residues. The V gene's germline CDR1 is SQVTM and CDR2 ANQGSEA. CDR3 region: CSLPSTGRSYEQYF. CDR3 bases: TGCAGCCTCCCAAGCACAGGGCGTTCCTACGAGCAGTACTTC.

This clonotype has a single count. This sequence joins TRBV7-3 and TRBJ2-5; 9 positions agree with TRBD2. J was trimmed by 4 bases and V by 6 bases; bases with no gene match: 6. The CDR3 runs 14 residues. Germline loops: CDR1 SGHTA, CDR2 FQGTGA. The CDR3 DNA reads TGTGCCAGCAGGTTAGCGGGAGCAAGAGAGACCCAGTACTTC. Translating it yields CASRLAGARETQYF.

The genes are TRBV27 and TRBJ2-3, with a weak D call TRBD2 (6 bases). This CDR3 is built from 15 residues. Between the trimmed V and J ends, which lost 5 bases and 3 bases, there was a span of 15 bases. Germline CDR1 MNHEY, CDR2 SMNVEV (reference sequence). This CDR3 is CASSQGRGMTDTQYF. Written as DNA, the CDR3 is TGTGCCAGCAGTCAAGGACGGGGGATGACAGATACGCAGTATTTT.

This clonotype occurred many times. The chain combines TRBV6-1 with TRBJ2-7; D possibly corresponds to TRBD2 (5 bases). In germline, CDR1 is MNHNS, CDR2 SASEGT. Trimming removed 2 bases from V and 3 bases from J, with 8 bases in between. This CDR3 has 13 residues. CDR3 sequence reads: CASSEPGGYEQYF. The CDR3 DNA reads as TGTGCCAGCAGTGAACCCGGAGGCTACGAGCAGTACTTC.

CDR3 region: CASNRQALSGANVLTF. DNA of the CDR3: TGTGCCAGTAATCGACAGGCCCTCTCTGGGGCCAACGTCCTGACTTTC. This sequence joins TRBV19 and TRBJ2-6, with a tentative D call TRBD1 (6 bases). CDR3 length: 16 residues. Trimming took off 7 bases at V and 0 bases at J, with 13 bases between the two ends. CDR1 and CDR2 from the germline V gene are LNHDA and SQIVND (reference sequence).

The chain has TRBV7-2 and TRBJ2-7, with TRBD2 matching over 10 bases. The CDR3 consists of 15 residues. Germline CDR1 and CDR2: SGHTA and FQGNSA. The junction had 10 bases not matched to a gene; V was cut back by 5 bases and J by 6 bases. CDR3 amino acids: CASSITSGKVSEQYF. As DNA, the CDR3 is TGTGCCAGCAGCATAACTAGCGGGAAAGTCTCCGAGCAGTACTTC. Supplemented by reference TRBV7-2 and TRBJ2-7, the full variable domain reads GAGVSQSPSNKVTEKGKDVELRCDPISGHTALYWYRQSLGQGLEFLIYFQGNSAPDKSGLPSDRFSAERTGGSVSTLTIQRTQQEDSAVYLCASSITSGKVSEQYFGPGTRLTVT.

The chain couples TRBV15 to TRBJ1-6; tentative D call: TRBD1 (6 bases). Germline V gene data show CDR1 as LNHNV and CDR2 as YYDKDF (reference sequence). The CDR3 contains 15 residues. Trimming cost V 2 bases and J 10 bases, with 15 bases left between them. This chain's CDR3 is CATSRIVQGKSPLHF. CDR3 DNA sequence: TGTGCCACCAGCAGAATAGTACAGGGCAAATCACCCCTCCACTTT.